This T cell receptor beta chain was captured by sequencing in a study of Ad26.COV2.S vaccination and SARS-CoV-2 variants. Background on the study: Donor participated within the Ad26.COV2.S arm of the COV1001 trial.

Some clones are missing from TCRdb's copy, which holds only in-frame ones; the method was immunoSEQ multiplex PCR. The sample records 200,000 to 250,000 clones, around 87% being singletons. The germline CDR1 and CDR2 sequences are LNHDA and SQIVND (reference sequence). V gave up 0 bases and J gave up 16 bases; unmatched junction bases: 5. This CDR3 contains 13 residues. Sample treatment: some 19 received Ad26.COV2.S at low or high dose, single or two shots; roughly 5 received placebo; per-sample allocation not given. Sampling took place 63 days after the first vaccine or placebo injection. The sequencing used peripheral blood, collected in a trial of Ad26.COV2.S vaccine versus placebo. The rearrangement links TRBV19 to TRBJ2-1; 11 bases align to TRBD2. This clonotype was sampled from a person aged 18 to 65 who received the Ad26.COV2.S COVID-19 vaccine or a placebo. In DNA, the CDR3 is TGTGCCAGTAGTATAGATGGACTAGCGGGTTCCTTCTTC. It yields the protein CASSIDGLAGSFF.